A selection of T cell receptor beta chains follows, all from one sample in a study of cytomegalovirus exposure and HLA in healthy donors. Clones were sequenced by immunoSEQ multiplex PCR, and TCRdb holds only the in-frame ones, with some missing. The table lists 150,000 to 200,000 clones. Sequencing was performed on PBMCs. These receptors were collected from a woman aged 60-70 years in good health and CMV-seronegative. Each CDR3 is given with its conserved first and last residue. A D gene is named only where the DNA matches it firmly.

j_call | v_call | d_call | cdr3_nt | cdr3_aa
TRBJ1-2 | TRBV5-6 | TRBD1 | TGTGCCAGCAGCTTGGAGGACAGGAACTATGGCTACACCTTC | CASSLEDRNYGYTF
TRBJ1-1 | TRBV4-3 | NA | TGCGCCAGCAGCCAAGATGGCAGGCAGACCAGGCGAGAAGCTTTCTTT | CASSQDGRQTRREAFF
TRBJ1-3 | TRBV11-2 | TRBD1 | TGTGCCAGCAGCACCGGGGGACAGGGGTCTGGAAACACCATATATTTT | CASSTGGQGSGNTIYF
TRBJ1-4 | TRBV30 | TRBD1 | TGTGCCTGCAGACAGGGGGCAGGGGAAAAACTGTTTTTT | CACRQGAGEKLFF
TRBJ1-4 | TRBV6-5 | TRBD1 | TGTGCCAGCAGACGGACAGGGTCCTGGGAAAAACTGTTTTTT | CASRRTGSWEKLFF
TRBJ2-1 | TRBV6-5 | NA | TGTGCCAGCAGTTCGTTCAATGAGCAGTTCTTC | CASSSFNEQFF
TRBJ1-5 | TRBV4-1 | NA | TGCGCCAGCAGCCCGACGACGGTCAGGGGCAATCAGCCCCAGCATTTT | CASSPTTVRGNQPQHF
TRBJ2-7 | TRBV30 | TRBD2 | TGTGCCTGGAGTGCATACGGGAGGAACTACGAGCAGTACTTC | CAWSAYGRNYEQYF
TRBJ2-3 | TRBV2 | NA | TGTGCCAGCAGTGATCTGGGACTGAGCACAGATACGCAGTATTTT | CASSDLGLSTDTQYF
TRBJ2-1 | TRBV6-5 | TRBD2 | TGTGCCAGTCGACTAGCCCCCTACAATGAGCAGTTCTTC | CASRLAPYNEQFF
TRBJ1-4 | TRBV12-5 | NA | TGTGCTAGTGTTCCGCAGGGAAATGAAAAACTGTTTTTT | CASVPQGNEKLFF
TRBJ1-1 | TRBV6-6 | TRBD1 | TGTGCCATTGGACAGGGCCGAGAAACTGAAGCTTTCTTT | CAIGQGRETEAFF
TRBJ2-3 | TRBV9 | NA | TGTGCCAGCAGTTGGGAGGGGGGTAGCACAGATACGCAGTATTTT | CASSWEGGSTDTQYF
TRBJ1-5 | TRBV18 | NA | TGTGCCAGCTCACCCCCGCTGACACCTTCAGGCAATCAGCCCCAGCATTTT | CASSPPLTPSGNQPQHF